What follows are 18 T cell receptor beta chains derived from one specimen sequenced in a study of beta chain features in type 1 diabetes. Isolated RNA was reverse transcribed in full, so expressed TCRB transcripts were sequenced. Sequencing used immunoSEQ multiplex PCR; TCRdb keeps in-frame clones, though not all of them. The sample yields approximately 60,000 clones, roughly 50% seen once. Regarding the study as a whole: Shorter TCRB CDR3s, moderately but significantly so, marked every one of the four CD4+ subsets in Type 1 diabetes patients.

Their recognized antigens are unknown. Sequencing was carried out using Tregs from blood. All receptors come from a woman in her thirties or forties with type 1 diabetes.

The chain has TRBV11-2 and TRBJ1-1; the D is unclear. V was pared by 5 bases and J by 6 bases, with 13 bases between. Germline V gives CDR1 SGHAT, CDR2 FQNNGV. The CDR3 has 13 residues. CDR3 sequence: CASSLLIGAEAFF. The CDR3, as DNA: TGTGCCAGCAGCCTCCTAATCGGGGCTGAAGCTTTCTTT.

This clone came up a few times. This chain joins TRBV30 and TRBJ1-2; D is ambiguous. Germline CDR1 and CDR2: GTSNPN and SVGIG (reference sequence). This CDR3 region has 13 residues. Trimming pared 1 base from V and 8 bases from J, leaving 14 bases between. CDR3 nucleotides: TGTGCCTGGAGTGCTAGGACTTTTAAGGGCTACACCTTC. The encoded protein is CAWSARTFKGYTF.

The chain couples TRBV5-1 to TRBJ2-3; the match to TRBD2 covers 10 bases. Losses at the gene ends were 7 bases for V and 4 bases for J; bases not matched to a gene: 6. Germline CDR1 reads SGHRS; CDR2 reads YFSETQ. The CDR3 extends over 14 amino acids. The CDR3 nucleotides read TGCGCCAGCTCTCAGCGGGGGGGGTCAGATACGCAGTATTTT. Protein product: CASSQRGGSDTQYF.

The rearrangement links TRBV7-2 to TRBJ1-5; unclear D gene. Germline assignment: CDR1 SGHTA and CDR2 FQGNSA. V dropped 8 bases and J dropped 7 bases, with 12 bases sitting between them. The CDR3 runs to 12 residues. CDR3 coding DNA: TGTGCCAGCGGAGGGCCGCGGCAGCCCCAGCATTTT. Its protein is CASGGPRQPQHF.

This clone showed up just a few times. The CDR3 nucleotides are TGTGCCAGCAGTTTTGGGCAGGGGGCAGATACGCAGTATTTT. It codes for CASSFGQGADTQYF. The rearrangement joins TRBV28 to TRBJ2-3, with 7 bases identical to TRBD1. This CDR3 is 14 amino acids long. The germline V gene has CDR1 MDHEN and CDR2 SYDVKM. V was clipped by 3 bases and J by 4 bases; unmatched bases: 4.

This clone appeared a few times. The gene calls are TRBV9 and TRBJ2-7; 12 bases fit TRBD2. Per germline, CDR1 SGDLS and CDR2 YYNGEE. The CDR3 runs to 16 residues. The J segment lost 3 bases and the V segment lost 3 bases, leaving 7 bases of the junction unmatched. Here the CDR3 DNA reads TGTGCCAGCAGCGCCCCGGGACTAGCGGGTCTCTACGAGCAGTACTTC. Protein sequence: CASSAPGLAGLYEQYF.

This clone was picked up a small number of times. This CDR3 is CASSQREREPQHF. CDR3 nucleotides: TGCGCCAGCAGCCAAAGAGAGCGGGAGCCCCAGCATTTT. The chain is built from TRBV4-1 and TRBJ1-5; D uncertain. This CDR3 has 13 amino acids. Germline CDR1 MGHRA, CDR2 YSYEKL. V was cut by 2 bases and J by 8 bases, with 10 bases left in between.

As for this clone: A junction boundary mismatches the germline segment, possibly from a read error. The chain recombines TRBV7-7 with TRBJ2-5, with 7 positions matching TRBD1. This CDR3 is built from 13 residues. Looked up from germline, CDR1 is SSHAT and CDR2 is FNYEAQ (reference sequence). CDR3 bases: TGTGCTAGCAGCCAGGACAGGTCGGAGACCCAGTACTTC. Its protein is CASSQDRSETQYF.

This chain uses TRBV5-1 with TRBJ1-5; D is uncertain. Deletions cut 4 bases from V and 4 bases from J, with 15 bases between. Per the germline V gene, CDR1 is SGHRS and CDR2 is YFSETQ. The CDR3 totals 15 residues. This chain's CDR3 is CASSIDSGGNQPQHF. The CDR3, as DNA: TGCGCCAGCAGCATTGACTCCGGCGGAAATCAGCCCCAGCATTTT.

CDR3 nucleotide sequence: TGCGCCAGCAGCTTTCGGACAGACTCCTACGAGCAGTACTTC. As protein: CASSFRTDSYEQYF. This chain connects TRBV5-1 to TRBJ2-5; tentatively, D is TRBD1 (6 bases). TRBJ2-7 explains the end of the DNA better; the J call may be wrong. The CDR3 is 14 residues long. The germline gives CDR1 SGHRS, CDR2 YFSETQ.

This chain links TRBV27 with TRBJ2-7; 9 nucleotides agree with TRBD1. V shed 3 bases, J shed 11 bases, and the junction held 5 bases outside the gene matches. CDR1 and CDR2 from the germline V gene are MNHEY and SMNVEV (reference sequence). The CDR3 extends over 12 amino acids. CDR3 sequence: CASSFGQGKEYF. CDR3 DNA sequence: TGTGCCAGCAGTTTCGGACAGGGGAAAGAGTACTTC.

This rearrangement joins TRBV29-1 to TRBJ1-1; possibly TRBD1 for D (5 bases). The CDR3 has 12 amino acids. Germline V gene lookup returns CDR1 SQVTM and CDR2 ANQGSEA. Trimming took 5 bases from V and 3 from J, leaving 10 bases between them. The CDR3 loop is CSVSGLYTEAFF. In DNA, the CDR3 is TGCAGCGTTTCGGGACTTTACACTGAAGCTTTCTTT.

This chain uses TRBV15 with TRBJ1-2; tentatively, D is TRBD1 (5 bases). The germline gives CDR1 LNHNV, CDR2 YYDKDF (reference sequence). V was shortened by 0 bases and J by 7 bases, with 15 bases between the two germline ends. CDR3 length equals 15 residues. CDR3 amino acids: CATSREARADGGYTF. CDR3 coding DNA: TGTGCCACCAGCAGAGAGGCCAGGGCCGATGGTGGCTACACCTTC.

CDR3 bases: TGTGCCAGCAGTACGACAGGCCAATATCAGCCCCAGCATTTT. Protein sequence: CASSTTGQYQPQHF. The chain links TRBV7-8 to TRBJ1-5; a possible D gene is TRBD1 (6 bases). V lost 6 bases to trimming and J lost 5 bases, with 14 bases between them. This CDR3 has 14 residues. Germline CDR1 reads SGHVS; CDR2 reads FQNEAQ.

The chain carries TRBV6-5 and TRBJ2-7; D not certain. Trimming removed 5 bases at V and 6 bases at J, with 17 bases between. This CDR3 is built from 14 residues. Germline CDR1 is MNHEY and CDR2 is SVGAGI. The CDR3 region has the DNA TGTGCCAGCAGTCTACTCCCCGACTTATCCGAGCAGTACTTC. This encodes CASSLLPDLSEQYF.

The rearrangement uses TRBV7-2 and TRBJ1-1; TRBD1 aligns across 9 bases. The V gene's germline CDR1 is SGHTA and CDR2 FQGNSA. V shed 5 bases, J shed 0 bases, and the junction held 4 bases outside the gene matches. This CDR3 region has 15 residues. Written as DNA, the CDR3 is TGTGCCAGCAGCCCTCGACAGGGGGTGAACACTGAAGCTTTCTTT. It specifies CASSPRQGVNTEAFF.

Ten or more counts support this clone. J is TRBJ1-2 and V is TRBV10-3; the D gene is possibly TRBD1 (5 bases). Trimming cost V 7 bases and J 4 bases, with 19 bases left between them. Germline CDR1 and CDR2: ENHRY and SYGVKD. The CDR3 extends over 15 amino acids. DNA for the CDR3: TGTGCCATCACCGAGCGGGACGGGATGGGCTATGGCTACACCTTC. Translating it yields CAITERDGMGYGYTF.

The chain links TRBV5-6 to TRBJ2-5, with a weak D call TRBD2 (5 bases). The CDR3 loop spans 14 amino acids. The ends were cut back, 0 bases at V and 5 bases at J, with 11 bases in the middle. Per germline, CDR1 SGHDT and CDR2 YYEEEE. This chain's CDR3 is CASSLVGVEETQYF. DNA for the CDR3: TGTGCCAGCAGCTTGGTCGGGGTGGAGGAGACCCAGTACTTC.